A single TCR beta chain is shown here with its context. This sample was included in a study of blood T cell repertoires in COVID-19. At the level of the study: Material from acute and convalescent COVID-19 was sourced from the United States, Italy and Spain. Sources were T cells, B-cell-depleted T cells, or PBMCs; the material itself was cDNA or gDNA.

How the authors handled the data: Reference gene primer amplification yielded estimated nucleated cell counts. Generated by immunoSEQ multiplex PCR, the TCRdb table keeps only in-frame clones and is missing some. Clone size and the V and J calls come from that table; the DNA yielded D and trimming. Here the sample spans roughly 89,000 clones, 80% being singletons. CDR3 size: 16 residues. The V segment lost 9 bases and the J segment 6 bases; nucleotides outside the gene matches: 13. CDR1 and CDR2 from the germline V gene are ENHRY and SYGVKD. This TCR was sampled from a woman in her 70s with acute or convalescent COVID-19. Sequenced: peripheral blood. This rearrangement joins TRBV10-3 to TRBJ2-2, with 10 bases lining up with TRBD1. The CDR3 loop is CAIGDRGLQSAGELFF. In nucleotides, the CDR3 is TGTGCCATAGGGGACAGGGGACTTCAAAGCGCCGGGGAGCTGTTTTTT.